This T cell receptor (beta chain) was retrieved from a study of blood T cell repertoires in COVID-19. The overall study: The United States, Italy and Spain were the sources of the acute and convalescent COVID-19 samples. T cells, B-cell-depleted T cells, or PBMCs supplied cDNA or gDNA.

Per the authors' pipeline: It was from reference gene primer amplification that nucleated cell counts were estimated. The assay was immunoSEQ multiplex PCR, and TCRdb's table has in-frame clones only and misses some. The DNA was the basis for D and trimming; V, J and clone size are from that table. The top ten clones hold more than 5% of a sample with tens of thousands of clones, roughly four fifths of them seen once. Trimming removed 0 bases from V and 5 bases from J, with 4 bases in between. The CDR3 length is 11 residues. Germline V lookup: CDR1 DFQATT, CDR2 SNEGSKA (reference sequence). This clone has a single count.

The sequence was collected from an older woman with acute or convalescent COVID-19. This sequence joins TRBV20-1 and TRBJ1-1; D gene ambiguous. What was sequenced was peripheral blood. The CDR3 reads CSARDYTEAFF. CDR3 nucleotide sequence: TGCAGTGCTAGAGACTATACTGAAGCTTTCTTT.